These T cell receptor beta chains were read from a single sample in a study of neurological immune-mediated disorders. TCRdb passed the 5' RACE reads through MiXCR, listing each CDR3 protein once. The data contain over 35,000 distinct CDR3 sequences, 3% to 4% of them singletons. The specimen was PBMCs. The receptors here all came from a man aged 25-45 years with multiple sclerosis. CDR3s include the opening cysteine and the closing phenylalanine or tryptophan. Each record gives: CDR3 protein, CDR3 DNA, clone size, J gene, V gene, D gene. A D gene is named only where the DNA matches it firmly. Expanded clones are given a class, and other clones once, few, many or no size at all.

CASSQGQGWDTQYF	TGCGCCAGCAGCCAAGGACAGGGATGGGATACGCAGTATTTT	many	TRBJ2-3	TRBV5-1	TRBD1
CATSKVNTEAFF	TGTGCCACCAGCAAAGTTAACACTGAAGCTTTCTTT	many	TRBJ1-1	TRBV15	.
CASSYTGVGYGYTF	TGTGCCAGCAGTTACACGGGGGTAGGCTATGGCTACACCTTC	many	TRBJ1-2	TRBV6-5	.
CASSRGPGPQHF	TGTGCCAGCAGTCGTGGGCCCGGACCCCAGCATTTT	many	TRBJ1-5	TRBV12-3/TRBV12-4	.
CASSFLKGARVTGELFF	TGTGCCAGCAGCTTCCTAAAGGGGGCACGGGTCACCGGGGAGCTGTTTTTT	many	TRBJ2-2	TRBV7-9	TRBD1
CASSLGTGGQPQNF	TGTGCCAGCAGCTTAGGGACAGGGGGTCAGCCCCAGAATTTT	.	TRBJ1-5	TRBV7-2	TRBD1
CASSSRGNTEAFF	TGTGCCAGCAGTTCAAGGGGGAACACTGAAGCTTTCTTT	many	TRBJ1-1	TRBV27	.
CASSQGANTEAFF	TGTGCCAGCAGCCAAGGGGCGAACACTGAAGCTTTCTTT	many	TRBJ1-1	TRBV3-1	.
CASSFRGQGGYTF	TGTGCCAGCAGCTTCAGGGGGCAGGGTGGCTACACCTTC	many	TRBJ1-2	TRBV13	TRBD1
CASSSGTYTGELFF	TGTGCCAGCAGCTCCGGGACATACACCGGGGAGCTGTTTTTT	many	TRBJ2-2	TRBV7-9	.
CASSPRQNTEAFF	TGTGCCAGCTCACCACGACAGAACACTGAAGCTTTCTTT	many	TRBJ1-1	TRBV18	.
CASSLRDGSYEQYF	TGTGCCAGCAGTTTACGGGACGGCTCCTACGAGCAGTACTTC	many	TRBJ2-7	TRBV6-2/TRBV6-3	.
CASSWRQGSSGANVLTF	TGCGCCAGCAGTTGGAGACAGGGGTCGTCTGGGGCCAACGTCCTGACTTTC	many	TRBJ2-6	TRBV5-1	TRBD1
CASTRGTGAGNTIYF	TGTGCCAGCACCAGGGGAACCGGAGCTGGAAACACCATATATTTT	many	TRBJ1-3	TRBV12-3/TRBV12-4	.
CATSREWYEGFNEKLFF	TGTGCCACCAGCAGAGAGTGGTATGAGGGGTTCAATGAAAAACTGTTTTTT	many	TRBJ1-4	TRBV15	.
CSARAPSSYEQYF	TGCAGTGCTAGGGCTCCATCCTCCTACGAGCAGTACTTC	many	TRBJ2-7	TRBV20-1	.
CSAVSGSRAGELFF	TGCAGTGCTGTATCCGGGTCCCGGGCCGGGGAGCTGTTTTTT	many	TRBJ2-2	TRBV20-1	.
CASSPWGGGTDTQYF	TGTGCCAGCAGCCCATGGGGGGGAGGGACAGATACGCAGTATTTT	many	TRBJ2-3	TRBV7-3	TRBD2